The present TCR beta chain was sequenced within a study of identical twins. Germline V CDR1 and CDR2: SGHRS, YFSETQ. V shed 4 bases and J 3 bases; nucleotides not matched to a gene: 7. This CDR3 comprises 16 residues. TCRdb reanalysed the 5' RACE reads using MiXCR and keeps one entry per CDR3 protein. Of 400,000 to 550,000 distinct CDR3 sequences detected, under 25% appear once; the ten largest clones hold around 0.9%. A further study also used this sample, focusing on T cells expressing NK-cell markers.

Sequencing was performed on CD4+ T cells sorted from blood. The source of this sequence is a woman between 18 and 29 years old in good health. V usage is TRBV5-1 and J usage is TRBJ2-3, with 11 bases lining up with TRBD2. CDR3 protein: CASSPLAGGETDTQYF. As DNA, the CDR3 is TGCGCCAGCAGCCCGCTAGCGGGGGGAGAGACAGATACGCAGTATTTT.